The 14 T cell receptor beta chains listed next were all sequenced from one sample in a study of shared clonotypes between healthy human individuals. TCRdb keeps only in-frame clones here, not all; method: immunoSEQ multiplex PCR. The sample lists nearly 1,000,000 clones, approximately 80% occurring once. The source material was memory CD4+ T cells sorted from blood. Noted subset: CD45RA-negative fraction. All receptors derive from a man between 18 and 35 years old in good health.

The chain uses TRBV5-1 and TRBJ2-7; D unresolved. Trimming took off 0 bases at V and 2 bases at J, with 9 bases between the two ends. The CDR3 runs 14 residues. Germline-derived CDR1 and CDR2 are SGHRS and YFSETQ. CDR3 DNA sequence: TGCGCCAGCAGCTTGGGGCCAATGACCTACGAGCAGTACTTC. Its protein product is CASSLGPMTYEQYF.

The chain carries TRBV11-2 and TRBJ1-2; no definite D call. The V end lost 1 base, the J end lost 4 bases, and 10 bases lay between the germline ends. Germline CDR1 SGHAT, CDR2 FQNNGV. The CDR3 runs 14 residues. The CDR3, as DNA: TGTGCCAGCAGCTTAGGGGGAACGTTCTATGGCTACACCTTC. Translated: CASSLGGTFYGYTF.

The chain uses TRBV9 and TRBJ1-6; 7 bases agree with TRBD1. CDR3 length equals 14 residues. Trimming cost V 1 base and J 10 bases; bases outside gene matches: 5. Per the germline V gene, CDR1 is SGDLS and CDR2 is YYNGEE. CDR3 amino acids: CASSVRDSGSPLHF. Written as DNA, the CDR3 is TGTGCCAGCAGCGTAAGGGACAGCGGATCACCCCTCCACTTT. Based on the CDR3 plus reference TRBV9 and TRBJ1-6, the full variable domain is DSGVTQTPKHLITATGQRVTLRCSPRSGDLSVYWYQQSLDQGLQFLIQYYNGEERAKGNILERFSAQQFPDLHSELNLSSLELGDSALYFCASSVRDSGSPLHFGNGTRLTVT.

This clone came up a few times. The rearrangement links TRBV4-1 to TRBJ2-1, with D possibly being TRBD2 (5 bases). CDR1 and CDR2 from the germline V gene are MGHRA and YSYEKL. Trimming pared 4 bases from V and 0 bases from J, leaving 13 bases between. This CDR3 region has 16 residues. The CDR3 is CASSPKRAGSYNEQFF. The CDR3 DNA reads TGCGCCAGCAGCCCCAAGAGGGCAGGCTCCTACAATGAGCAGTTCTTC.

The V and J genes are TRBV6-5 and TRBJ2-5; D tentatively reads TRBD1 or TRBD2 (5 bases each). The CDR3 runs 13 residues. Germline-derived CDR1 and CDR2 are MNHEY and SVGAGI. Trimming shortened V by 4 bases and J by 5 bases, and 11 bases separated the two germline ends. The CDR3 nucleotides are TGTGCCAGCAGTTTGGGACCGTGGGAGACCCAGTACTTC. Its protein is CASSLGPWETQYF.

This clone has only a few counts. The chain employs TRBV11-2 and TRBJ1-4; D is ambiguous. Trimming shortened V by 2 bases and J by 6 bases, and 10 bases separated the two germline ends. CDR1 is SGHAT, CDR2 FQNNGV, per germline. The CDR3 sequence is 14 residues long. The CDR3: CASSLMGKDEKLFF. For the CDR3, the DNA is TGTGCCAGCAGCTTAATGGGGAAGGATGAAAAACTGTTTTTT.

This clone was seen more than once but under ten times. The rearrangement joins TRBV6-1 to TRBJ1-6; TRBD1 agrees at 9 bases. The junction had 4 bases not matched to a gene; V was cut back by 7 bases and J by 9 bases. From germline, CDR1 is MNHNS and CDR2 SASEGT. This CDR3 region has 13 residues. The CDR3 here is CASTTGGSSPLHF. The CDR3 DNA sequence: TGTGCCAGCACCACAGGGGGCAGTTCACCCCTCCACTTT.

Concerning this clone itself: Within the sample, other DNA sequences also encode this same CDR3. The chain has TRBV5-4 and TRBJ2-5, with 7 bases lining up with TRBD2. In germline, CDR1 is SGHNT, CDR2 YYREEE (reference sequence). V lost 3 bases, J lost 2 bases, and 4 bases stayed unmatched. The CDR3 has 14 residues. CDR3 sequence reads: CASSSGTTQETQYF. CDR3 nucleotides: TGTGCCAGCAGCTCCGGGACTACGCAAGAGACCCAGTACTTC.

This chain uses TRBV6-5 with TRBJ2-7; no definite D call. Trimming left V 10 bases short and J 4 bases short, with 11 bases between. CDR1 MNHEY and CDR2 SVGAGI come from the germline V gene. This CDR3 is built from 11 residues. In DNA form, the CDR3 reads TGTGCCACCCGACGGAGATACGAGCAGTACTTC. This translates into CATRRRYEQYF.

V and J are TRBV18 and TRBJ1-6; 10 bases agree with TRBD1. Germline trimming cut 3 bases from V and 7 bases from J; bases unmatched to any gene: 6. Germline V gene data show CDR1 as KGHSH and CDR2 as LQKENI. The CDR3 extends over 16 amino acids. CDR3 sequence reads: CASSPETGGGNSPLHF. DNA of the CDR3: TGTGCCAGCTCACCCGAGACAGGGGGCGGAAATTCACCCCTCCACTTT.

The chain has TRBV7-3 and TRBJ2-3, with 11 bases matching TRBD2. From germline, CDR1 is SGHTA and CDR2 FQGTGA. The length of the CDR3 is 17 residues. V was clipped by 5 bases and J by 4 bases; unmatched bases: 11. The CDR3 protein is CASSLLKLAGVADTQYF. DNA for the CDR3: TGTGCCAGCAGCCTCCTAAAACTAGCGGGGGTAGCAGATACGCAGTATTTT.

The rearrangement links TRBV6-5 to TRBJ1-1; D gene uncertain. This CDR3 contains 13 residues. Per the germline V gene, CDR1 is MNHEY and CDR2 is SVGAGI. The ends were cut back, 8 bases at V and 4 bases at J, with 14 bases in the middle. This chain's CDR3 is CASSLEWGTEAFF. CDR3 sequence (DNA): TGTGCCAGCTCCCTGGAGTGGGGCACTGAAGCTTTCTTT.

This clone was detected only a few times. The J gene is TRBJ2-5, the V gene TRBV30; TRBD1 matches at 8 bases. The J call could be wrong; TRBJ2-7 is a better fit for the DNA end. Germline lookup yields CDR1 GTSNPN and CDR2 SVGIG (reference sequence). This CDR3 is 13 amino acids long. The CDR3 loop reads CAWSQDRVNEQYF. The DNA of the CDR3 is TGTGCCTGGAGCCAGGACAGGGTTAACGAGCAGTACTTC.

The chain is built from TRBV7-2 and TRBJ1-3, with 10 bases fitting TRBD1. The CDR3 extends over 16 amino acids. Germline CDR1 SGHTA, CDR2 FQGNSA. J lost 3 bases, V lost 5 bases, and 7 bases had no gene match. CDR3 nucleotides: TGTGCCAGCAGCCCTAAGACAGGGGGCTTTGGAAACACCATATATTTT. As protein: CASSPKTGGFGNTIYF.